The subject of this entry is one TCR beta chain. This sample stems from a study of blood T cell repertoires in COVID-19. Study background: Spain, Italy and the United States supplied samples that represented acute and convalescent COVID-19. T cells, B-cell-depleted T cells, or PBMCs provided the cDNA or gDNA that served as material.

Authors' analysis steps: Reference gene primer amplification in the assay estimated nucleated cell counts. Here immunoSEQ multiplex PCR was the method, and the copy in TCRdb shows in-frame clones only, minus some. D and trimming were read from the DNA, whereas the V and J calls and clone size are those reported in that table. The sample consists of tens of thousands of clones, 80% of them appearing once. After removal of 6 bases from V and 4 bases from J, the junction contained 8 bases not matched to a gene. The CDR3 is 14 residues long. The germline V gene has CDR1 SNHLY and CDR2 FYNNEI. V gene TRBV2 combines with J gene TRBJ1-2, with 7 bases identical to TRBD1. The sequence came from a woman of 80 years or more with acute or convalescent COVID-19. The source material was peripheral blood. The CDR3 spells CASRRGQGFYGYTF. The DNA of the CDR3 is TGTGCCAGCAGGAGGGGGCAAGGCTTCTATGGCTACACCTTC.